The 4 T cell receptor beta chains below all came from one sample that was sequenced in a study of T cell repertoires in cytomegalovirus infection. TCRdb reanalysed the reads using MiXCR and keeps one entry per CDR3 protein. The sample has approximately 910,000 distinct CDR3 sequences, around 31% seen once; the top ten hold 11% to 15%. No antigens are known for them. Sequencing was performed on cultured CD8+ T cells from PBMCs, taken from culture after CMV antigen stimulation. The receptors were gathered from a human donor in good health (CMV status not recorded). Some clones in this sample may be carry-over from other donors' samples.

This chain links TRBV7-6 with TRBJ1-1, with TRBD1 identical over 7 bases. V dropped 4 bases and J dropped 6; count of bases not matched to a gene: 17. The CDR3 loop spans 17 amino acids. CDR1 and CDR2 from the germline V gene are SGHVS and FNYEAQ. CDR3: CASSSFDRVGTGAEAFF. The CDR3 region has the DNA TGTGCCAGCAGCTCTTTCGACAGGGTCGGGACTGGCGCTGAAGCTTTCTTT.

The table lists this clonotype with many counts. Relative to the germline gene, one junction end is altered; a read error may explain this. The chain combines TRBV7-7 with TRBJ2-1; 9 nucleotides align to TRBD1. This CDR3 has 15 residues. From germline, CDR1 is SSHAT and CDR2 FNYEAQ (reference sequence). CDR3 sequence: CASSPPGTGISEQFF. The DNA for the CDR3 is TGTGCTAGCAGCCCTCCCGGGACAGGGATTAGTGAGCAGTTCTTC.

V is TRBV7-9 and J is TRBJ2-7; D is undetermined. The CDR3 consists of 14 residues. With 5 bases removed from V and 0 bases from J, the gap between germline ends came to 11 bases. Germline assignment: CDR1 SEHNR and CDR2 FQNEAQ (reference sequence). The CDR3 loop reads CASSTVSYSYEQYF. In nucleotides, the CDR3 is TGTGCCAGCAGCACTGTCAGCTACTCCTACGAGCAGTACTTC.

The gene calls are TRBV14 and TRBJ1-2, with D possibly matching TRBD1 (6 bases). Germline CDR1 SGHDN, CDR2 FVKESK. This CDR3 is built from 14 residues. V was trimmed by 3 bases and J by 5 bases, leaving 13 bases between them. The CDR3 reads CASSHRGLFYGYTF. In DNA, the CDR3 is TGTGCCAGCAGCCACAGGGGCTTGTTTTATGGCTACACCTTC. Based on the CDR3 plus reference TRBV14 and TRBJ1-2, the full variable domain is EAGVTQFPSHSVIEKGQTVTLRCDPISGHDNLYWYRRVMGKEIKFLLHFVKESKQDESGMPNNRFLAERTGGTYSTLKVQPAELEDSGVYFCASSHRGLFYGYTFGSGTRLTVV.